This T cell receptor (beta chain) originates from a study of Ad26.COV2.S vaccination and SARS-CoV-2 variants (dated by TCRdb to the early 2020s). With respect to the entire study: Vaccine-arm donors were drawn from COV1001, a multicentre, randomized, double-blind, placebo-controlled phase I-IIa trial of Ad26.COV2.S in healthy adults. Trial participants were randomized into five groups of five, in which low-dose or high-dose Ad26.COV2.S was given once or twice, or placebo was given on both occasions. The TCR-sequenced set comprised about 32 samples: some 20 Ad26.COV2.S vaccine recipients, 5 placebo recipients and 8 SARS-CoV-2 convalescent individuals. Ad26.COV2.S was given intramuscularly at 5x10^10 or 1x10^11 viral particles, as a single shot or as two shots 56 days apart. TCRbeta repertoire sequencing was used to assess the specificity and breadth of SARS-CoV-2-reactive T cell receptors after Ad26.COV2.S vaccination. Investigators did not know the trial group allocation while performing experiments and assessing outcomes.

CDR1 SGHRS and CDR2 YFSETQ are derived from the germline V gene. V drops 4 bases and J drops 1 base, leaving 8 bases in between. Inclusive of the bounding cysteine and phenylalanine, the CDR3 is 13 residues long. Only the CDR3 DNA stays, 39 bases, in frame from base 1. The immunoSEQ Assay was used to sequence TCRbeta CDR3 regions. After extraction, genomic DNA underwent amplification by bias-controlled multiplex PCR, followed by high-throughput sequencing. In the authors' own workflow: To quantify the absolute abundance of every unique TCRbeta CDR3 region, sequences were collapsed and filtered. T cell fraction was estimated by normalizing TCRbeta template counts to usable DNA, with usable DNA measured through amplification of reference genes found in all nucleated cells. Repertoire TCRs were annotated as SARS-CoV-2-specific by exact matching of V gene, CDR3 amino acid sequence and J gene to a known reactive TCR set. The reference SARS-CoV-2 TCR set was obtained from MIRA and was filtered for enrichment in COVID-19-positive ImmuneCODE repertoires, whereby public or cross-reactive TCRs were removed. Using the MIRA antigens, annotated TCRs were further analysed by specific ORF or by position within an ORF. Depth was the summed frequency of annotated unique rearrangements, while breadth was defined as annotated unique rearrangements over total unique productive rearrangements. TCR breadth was compared between groups using two-sided Wilcoxon rank-sum tests. Entries here come from immuneACCESS through TCRdb and include only in-frame sequences with V and J called. Some clones fail to appear in such tables; in the studies checked, an unresolved V gene covers under half of the shortfall, and the cause of the remainder is unknown. Clone size and the V and J calls come from that table; the DNA yielded D and trimming. This sample gives about 680,000 clones in total; roughly 90% of them show up just once. The ten largest clonotypes hold around 1.5% of the sample.

Results the study describes overall, beyond this receptor: Vaccine and placebo recipients had similar non-spike TCR breadth, a finding consistent with the vaccine containing only spike. Substantial breadth of spike-specific CD8+ and CD4+ T cell responses was reported after vaccination. The study lacked the statistical power to compare responses across vaccine doses or regimens. According to the authors, total T cell responses may have been underestimated by the TCR breadth and depth analyses. Higher spike-specific TCR breadth was observed in Ad26.COV2.S recipients than in placebo recipients (P = 0.0014).

To note about this clone: Its target antigen remains unknown. No base quality values were provided; no much bigger clone lies one nucleotide off.

The treatment or condition label here, explained by the study, means: about 20 received Ad26.COV2.S at low or high dose, single or two shots; about five received placebo; per-sample allocation not given. Repertoires of vaccine and placebo recipients were sequenced from samples collected on day 63 after the first injection. In Cohort 1b, fewer than 30 adults aged 18-55 years were enrolled at a single site in Boston, USA, between 29 July and 7 August 2020. As a vaccine, Ad26.COV2.S was a replication-incompetent adenovirus type 26 vector that expressed a prefusion-stabilized SARS-CoV-2 spike protein derived from the original Wuhan strain.

The specimen comprised peripheral blood, sampled in a trial of Ad26.COV2.S vaccine versus placebo. The TCR sequence derives from a person between 18 and 65 years old who received the Ad26.COV2.S COVID-19 vaccine or a placebo. The chain is encoded by TRBV5-1 joined to TRBJ1-1, with TRBD1 as a weak D call on 5 bases. The CDR3 region has the sequence CASSLTANTEAFF. The DNA reads as follows: TGCGCCAGCAGCCTGACAGCGAACACTGAAGCTTTCTTT.